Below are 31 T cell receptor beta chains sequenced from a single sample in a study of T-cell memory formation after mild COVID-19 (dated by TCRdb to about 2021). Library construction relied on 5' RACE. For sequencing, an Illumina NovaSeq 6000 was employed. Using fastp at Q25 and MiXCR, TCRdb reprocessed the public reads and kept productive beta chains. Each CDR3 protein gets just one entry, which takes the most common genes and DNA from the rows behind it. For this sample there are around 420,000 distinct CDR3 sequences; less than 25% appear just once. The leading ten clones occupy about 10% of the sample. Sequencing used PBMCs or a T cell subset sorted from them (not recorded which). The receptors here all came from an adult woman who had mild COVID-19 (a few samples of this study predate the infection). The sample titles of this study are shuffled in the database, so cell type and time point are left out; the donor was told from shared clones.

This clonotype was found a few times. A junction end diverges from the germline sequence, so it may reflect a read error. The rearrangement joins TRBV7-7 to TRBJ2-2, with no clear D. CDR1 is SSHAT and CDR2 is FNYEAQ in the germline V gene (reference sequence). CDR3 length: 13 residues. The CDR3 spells CASSFVHAGELFF. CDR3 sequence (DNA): TGTGCTAGCAGCTTCGTGCACGCCGGGGAGCTGTTTTTT.

CDR3 residues: CASSTGGGLPYEQYF. The CDR3 region has the DNA TGTGCCAGCAGCACCGGGGGGGGGCTCCCTTACGAGCAGTACTTC. The V gene is TRBV7-8, the J gene TRBJ2-7, with 8 bases aligning to TRBD2. The germline V gene encodes CDR1 SGHVS and CDR2 FQNEAQ. CDR3 length: 15 amino acids. With 5 bases clipped from V and 4 bases from J, the junction kept 10 bases outside the gene matches.

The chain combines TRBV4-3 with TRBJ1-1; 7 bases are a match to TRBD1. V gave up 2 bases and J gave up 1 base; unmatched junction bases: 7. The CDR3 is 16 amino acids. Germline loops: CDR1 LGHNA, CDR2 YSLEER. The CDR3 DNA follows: TGCGCCAGCAGCCAAAATTGGACAGGACGGAACACTGAAGCTTTCTTT. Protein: CASSQNWTGRNTEAFF.

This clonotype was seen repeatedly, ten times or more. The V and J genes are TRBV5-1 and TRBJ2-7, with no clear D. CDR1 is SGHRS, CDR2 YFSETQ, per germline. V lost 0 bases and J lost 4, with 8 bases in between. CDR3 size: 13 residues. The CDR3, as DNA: TGCGCCAGCAGCTTGGATCCTCGGTACGAGCAGTACTTC. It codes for CASSLDPRYEQYF.

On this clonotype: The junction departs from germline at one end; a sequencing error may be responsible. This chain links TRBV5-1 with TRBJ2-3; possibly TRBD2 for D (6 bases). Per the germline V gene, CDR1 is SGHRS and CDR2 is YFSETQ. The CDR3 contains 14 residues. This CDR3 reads CASSLRESTDTQYF. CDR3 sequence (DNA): TGTGCCAGCAGCCTTCGGGAGAGCACAGATACGCAGTATTTT.

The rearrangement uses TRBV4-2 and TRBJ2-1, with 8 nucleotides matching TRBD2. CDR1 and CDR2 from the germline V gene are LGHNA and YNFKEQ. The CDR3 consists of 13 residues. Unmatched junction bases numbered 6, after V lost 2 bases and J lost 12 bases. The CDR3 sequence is CASSQLGLVRQFF. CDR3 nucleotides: TGTGCCAGCAGCCAACTGGGACTAGTCCGGCAGTTCTTC.

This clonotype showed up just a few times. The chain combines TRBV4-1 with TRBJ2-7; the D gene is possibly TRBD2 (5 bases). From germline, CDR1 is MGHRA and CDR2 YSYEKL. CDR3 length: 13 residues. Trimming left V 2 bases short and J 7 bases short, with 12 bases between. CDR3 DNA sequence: TGCGCCAGCAGCCAAATCTCGGGGATAGAGCAGTACTTC. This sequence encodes CASSQISGIEQYF.

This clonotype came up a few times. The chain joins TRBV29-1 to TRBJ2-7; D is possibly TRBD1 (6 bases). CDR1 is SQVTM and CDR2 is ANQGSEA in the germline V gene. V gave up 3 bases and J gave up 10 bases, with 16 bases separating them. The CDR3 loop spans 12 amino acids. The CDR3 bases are TGCAGCGTTGATTGGGGGACAAGCGGCCAGTACTTC. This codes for CSVDWGTSGQYF.

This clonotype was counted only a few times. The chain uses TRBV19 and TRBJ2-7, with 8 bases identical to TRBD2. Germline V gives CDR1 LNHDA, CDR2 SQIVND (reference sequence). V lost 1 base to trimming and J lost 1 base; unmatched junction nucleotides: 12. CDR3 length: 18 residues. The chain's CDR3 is CASSIGWRGRRSSYEQYF. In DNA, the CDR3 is TGTGCCAGTAGTATAGGATGGCGCGGGAGGCGATCGTCCTACGAGCAGTACTTC. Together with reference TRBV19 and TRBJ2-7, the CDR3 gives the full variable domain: DGGITQSPKYLFRKEGQNVTLSCEQNLNHDAMYWYRQDPGQGLRLIYYSQIVNDFQKGDIAEGYSVSREKKESFPLTVTSAQKNPTAFYLCASSIGWRGRRSSYEQYFGPGTRLTVT.

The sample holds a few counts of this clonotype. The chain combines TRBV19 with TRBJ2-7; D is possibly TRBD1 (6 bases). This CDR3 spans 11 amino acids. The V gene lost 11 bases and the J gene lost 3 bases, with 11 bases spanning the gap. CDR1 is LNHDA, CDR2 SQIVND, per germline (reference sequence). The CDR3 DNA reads TGTGCCCCTAAGGGGGTCTACGAGCAGTACTTC. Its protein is CAPKGVYEQYF.

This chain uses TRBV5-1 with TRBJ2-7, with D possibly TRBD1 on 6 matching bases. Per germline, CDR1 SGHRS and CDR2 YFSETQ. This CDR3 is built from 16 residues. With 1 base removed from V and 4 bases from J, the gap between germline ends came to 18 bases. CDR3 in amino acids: CASSLFAGVKPYEQYF. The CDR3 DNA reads TGCGCCAGCAGCTTGTTCGCAGGGGTCAAACCTTACGAGCAGTACTTC.

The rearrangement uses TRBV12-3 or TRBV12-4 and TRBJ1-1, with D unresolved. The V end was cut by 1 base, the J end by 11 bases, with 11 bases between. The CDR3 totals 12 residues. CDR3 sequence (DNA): TGTGCCAGCAGTTTAGAGTCTAGGGTCGCTTTCTTT. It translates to CASSLESRVAFF.

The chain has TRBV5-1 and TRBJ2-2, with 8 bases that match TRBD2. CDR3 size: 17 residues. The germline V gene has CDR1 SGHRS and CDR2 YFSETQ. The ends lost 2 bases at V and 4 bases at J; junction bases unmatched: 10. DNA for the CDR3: TGCGCCAGCAGCTTCAGCCTGAGGACTAGCACCACCGGGGAGCTGTTTTTT. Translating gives CASSFSLRTSTTGELFF.

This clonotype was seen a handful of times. Written as DNA, the CDR3 is TGTGCCAGCAGCTCCCGGGACAGGGAGACTGAAGCTTTCTTT. Encoded protein: CASSSRDRETEAFF. This sequence joins TRBV11-2 and TRBJ1-1; 9 bases map to TRBD1. CDR3 length: 14 amino acids. J gave up 5 bases and V 4 bases, and 5 bases lay outside the gene matches. Germline V gene sequence: CDR1 SGHAT, CDR2 FQNNGV.

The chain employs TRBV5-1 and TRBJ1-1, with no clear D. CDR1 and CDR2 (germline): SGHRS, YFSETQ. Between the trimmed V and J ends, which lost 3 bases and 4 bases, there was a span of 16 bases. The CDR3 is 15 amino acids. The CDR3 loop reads CASSSGGALGTEAFF. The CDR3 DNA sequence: TGCGCCAGCAGCTCCGGTGGAGCCCTGGGCACTGAAGCTTTCTTT.

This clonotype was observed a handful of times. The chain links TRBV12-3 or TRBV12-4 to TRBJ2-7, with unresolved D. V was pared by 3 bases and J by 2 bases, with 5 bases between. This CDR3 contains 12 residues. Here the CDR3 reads CASSLSPYEQYF. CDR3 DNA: TGTGCCAGCAGTTTGAGTCCCTACGAGCAGTACTTC.

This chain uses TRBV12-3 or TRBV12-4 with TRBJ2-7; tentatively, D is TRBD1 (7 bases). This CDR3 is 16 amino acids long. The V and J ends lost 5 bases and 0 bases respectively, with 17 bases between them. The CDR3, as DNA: TGTGCCAGCAGTAGGGGGGACAGATCTACCTCCTACGAGCAGTACTTC. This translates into CASSRGDRSTSYEQYF.

CDR3 sequence reads: CATSRDNYEQYF. CDR3 DNA sequence: TGTGCCACCTCCCGGGACAACTACGAGCAGTACTTC. The chain has TRBV12-3 or TRBV12-4 and TRBJ2-7; D may be TRBD1 (6 bases). The ends were cut back, 10 bases at V and 3 bases at J, with 13 bases in the middle. The CDR3 consists of 12 residues.

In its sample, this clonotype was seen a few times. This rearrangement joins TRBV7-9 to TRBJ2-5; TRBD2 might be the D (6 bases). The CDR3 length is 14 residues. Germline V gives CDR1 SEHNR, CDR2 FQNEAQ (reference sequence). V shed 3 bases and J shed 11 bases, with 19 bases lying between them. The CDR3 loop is CASSFTGDQEKQYF. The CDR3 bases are TGTGCCAGCAGCTTTACGGGGGACCAAGAGAAACAGTACTTC.

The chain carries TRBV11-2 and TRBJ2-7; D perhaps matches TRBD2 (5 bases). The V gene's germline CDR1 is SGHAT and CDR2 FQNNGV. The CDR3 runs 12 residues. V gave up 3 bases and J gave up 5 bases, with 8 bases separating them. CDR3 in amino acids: CASSFNSDEQYF. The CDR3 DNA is TGTGCCAGCAGCTTTAATAGCGACGAGCAGTACTTC. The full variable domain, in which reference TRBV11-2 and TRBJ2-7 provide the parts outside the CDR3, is EAGVAQSPRYKIIEKRQSVAFWCNPISGHATLYWYQQILGQGPKLLIQFQNNGVVDDSQLPKDRFSAERLKGVDSTLKIQPAKLEDSAVYLCASSFNSDEQYFGPGTRLTVT.

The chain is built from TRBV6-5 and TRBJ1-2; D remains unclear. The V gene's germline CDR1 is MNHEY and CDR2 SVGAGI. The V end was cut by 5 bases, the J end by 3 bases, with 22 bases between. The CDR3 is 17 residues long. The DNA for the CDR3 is TGTGCCAGCAGTCGAGCCAGGAGCGGGATATCGGACTATGGCTACACCTTC. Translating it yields CASSRARSGISDYGYTF.

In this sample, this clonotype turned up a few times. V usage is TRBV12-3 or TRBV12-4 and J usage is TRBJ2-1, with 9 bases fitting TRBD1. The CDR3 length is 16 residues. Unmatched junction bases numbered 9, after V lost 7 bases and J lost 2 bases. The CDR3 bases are TGTGCCAGCACCCCCAGCGGACAGGGGCCCTACAATGAGCAGTTCTTC. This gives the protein CASTPSGQGPYNEQFF.

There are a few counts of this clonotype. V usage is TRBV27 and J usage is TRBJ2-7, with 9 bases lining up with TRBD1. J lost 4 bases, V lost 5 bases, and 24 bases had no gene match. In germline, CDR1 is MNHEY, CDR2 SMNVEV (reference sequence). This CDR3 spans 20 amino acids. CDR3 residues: CASSRKFRPRDREGLYEQYF. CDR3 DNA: TGTGCCAGCAGTAGAAAGTTTAGGCCCCGGGACAGGGAAGGTTTGTACGAGCAGTACTTC.

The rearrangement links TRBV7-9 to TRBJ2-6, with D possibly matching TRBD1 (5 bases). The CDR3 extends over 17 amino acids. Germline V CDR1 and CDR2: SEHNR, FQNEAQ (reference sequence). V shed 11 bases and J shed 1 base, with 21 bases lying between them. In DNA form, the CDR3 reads TGTGCCCTGACCCCCAGGGTATCAGGATCTGGGGCCAACGTCCTGACTTTC. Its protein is CALTPRVSGSGANVLTF.

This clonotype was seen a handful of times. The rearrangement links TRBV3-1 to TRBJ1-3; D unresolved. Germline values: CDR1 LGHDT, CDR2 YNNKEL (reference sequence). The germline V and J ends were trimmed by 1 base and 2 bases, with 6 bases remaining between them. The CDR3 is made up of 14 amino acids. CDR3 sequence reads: CASSQAGTGNTIYF. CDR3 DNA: TGTGCCAGCAGCCAAGCCGGGACTGGAAACACCATATATTTT.

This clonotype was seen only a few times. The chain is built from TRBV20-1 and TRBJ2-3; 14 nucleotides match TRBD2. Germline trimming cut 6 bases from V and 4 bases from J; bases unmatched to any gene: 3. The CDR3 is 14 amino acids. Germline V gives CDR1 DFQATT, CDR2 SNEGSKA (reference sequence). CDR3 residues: CSARLAGGPDTQYF. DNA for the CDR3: TGCAGTGCCAGACTAGCGGGAGGGCCAGATACGCAGTATTTT.

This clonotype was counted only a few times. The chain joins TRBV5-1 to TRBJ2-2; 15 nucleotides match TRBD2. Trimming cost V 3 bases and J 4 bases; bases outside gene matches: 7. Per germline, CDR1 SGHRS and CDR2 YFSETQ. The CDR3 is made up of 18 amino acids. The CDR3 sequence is CASSSSGTSGGITGELFF. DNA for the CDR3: TGCGCCAGCAGCTCCTCGGGGACTAGCGGGGGGATCACCGGGGAGCTGTTTTTT.

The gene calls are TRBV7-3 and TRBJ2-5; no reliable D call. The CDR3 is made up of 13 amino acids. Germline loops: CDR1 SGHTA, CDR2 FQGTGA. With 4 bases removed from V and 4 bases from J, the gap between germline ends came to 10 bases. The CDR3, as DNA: TGTGCCAGCAGCTGGGCTCCGGGAGAGACCCAGTACTTC. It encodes CASSWAPGETQYF.

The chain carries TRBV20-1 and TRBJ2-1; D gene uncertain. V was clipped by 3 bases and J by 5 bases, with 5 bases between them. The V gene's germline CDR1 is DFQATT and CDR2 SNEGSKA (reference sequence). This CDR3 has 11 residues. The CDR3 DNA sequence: TGCAGTGCTAGGACGGACAATGAGCAGTTCTTC. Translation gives CSARTDNEQFF.

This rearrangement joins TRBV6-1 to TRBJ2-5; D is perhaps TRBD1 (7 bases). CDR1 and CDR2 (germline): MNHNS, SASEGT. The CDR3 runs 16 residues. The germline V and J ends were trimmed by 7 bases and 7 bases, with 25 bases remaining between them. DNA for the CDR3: TGTGCCAGCACCTCACCACGGCCAGGGGGGATTGTGACCCAGTACTTC. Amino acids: CASTSPRPGGIVTQYF.

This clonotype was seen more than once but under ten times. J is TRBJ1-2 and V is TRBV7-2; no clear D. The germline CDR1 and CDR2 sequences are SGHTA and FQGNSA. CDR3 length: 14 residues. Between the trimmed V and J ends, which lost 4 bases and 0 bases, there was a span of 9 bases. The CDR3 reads CASSSSVSNYGYTF. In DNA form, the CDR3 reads TGTGCCAGCAGCTCCTCAGTTTCTAACTATGGCTACACCTTC.